This T cell receptor (beta chain) was retrieved from a study of response to subunit inactivated influenza vaccine. General study results and limits: Authors suggested seasonal influenza vaccinations each recruit few new T cells.

This clonotype was recorded many times. As yet, its antigen is unknown. From the RT-PCR reads, TCRdb called clonotypes with MiXCR, one entry per CDR3 protein. The sample has about 700,000 distinct CDR3 sequences, around 13% seen once. The V gene lost 5 bases and the J gene lost 0 bases, with 15 bases spanning the gap. The germline CDR1 and CDR2 sequences are DFQATT and SNEGSKA (reference sequence). CDR3 length equals 15 residues. The rearrangement joins TRBV20-1 to TRBJ2-3; D might be TRBD2 (5 bases). The receptor was isolated from a man aged 50-60 years who received an inactivated influenza vaccine. The source was PBMCs from blood, collected 14 days before vaccination. CDR3 amino acids: CSALRFGGSTDTQYF. CDR3 DNA: TGCAGTGCTCTGCGCTTTGGAGGTAGCACAGATACGCAGTATTTT.